The 8 T cell receptor beta chains below all came from one sample that was sequenced in a study of vaccination and CD4 T cells after COVID-19. The Oncomine TCR Beta short-read assay was applied to DNA of cultured CD4+ T cells. MiXCR was run by TCRdb on the PCR reads, yielding one entry per CDR3 protein. Of about 10,000 distinct CDR3 sequences in the sample, roughly 53% were seen once. Treatment given: approximately nine-day PBMC culture with coronavirus spike peptide pools or control peptides (ViraFEST assay). Antigens for these TCRs are unknown. The sequenced sample was CD4+ T cells from blood, cultured in vitro. Every receptor here comes from a human donor who had recovered from COVID-19.

This chain connects TRBV7-2 to TRBJ2-2; 7 bases are shared with TRBD1. V trimming: 5 bases; J trimming: 4 bases; junction bases outside the gene matches: 10. This CDR3 has 16 residues. Germline values: CDR1 SGHTA, CDR2 FQGNSA. In DNA, the CDR3 is TGTGCCAGCAGCACGATACCCGGGACAGCCACCGGGGAGCTGTTTTTT. Translating it yields CASSTIPGTATGELFF.

This sequence joins TRBV2 and TRBJ1-2; no reliable D call. The CDR3 runs 13 residues. The germline V and J ends were trimmed by 3 bases and 4 bases, with 9 bases remaining between them. Germline CDR1 is SNHLY and CDR2 is FYNNEI. DNA of the CDR3: TGTGCCAGCAGTGACGAGGGAGTCTATGGCTACACCTTC. Translated, it gives CASSDEGVYGYTF.

This chain joins TRBV4-1 and TRBJ1-3, with a tentative D call TRBD1 (5 bases). The length of the CDR3 is 16 residues. Germline V gene data show CDR1 as MGHRA and CDR2 as YSYEKL. Trimming took off 2 bases at V and 0 bases at J, with 11 bases between the two ends. CDR3 DNA sequence: TGCGCCAGCAGCCAACGGGACTCCAGCTCTGGAAACACCATATATTTT. Translating it yields CASSQRDSSSGNTIYF.

CDR3 loop: CASSRRTGRETQYF. CDR3 DNA sequence: TGTGCCAGCAGCCGAAGGACAGGGAGGGAGACCCAGTACTTC. The chain employs TRBV7-9 and TRBJ2-5; 8 bases align to TRBD1. Germline CDR1 SEHNR, CDR2 FQNEAQ (reference sequence). This CDR3 is 14 amino acids long. The ends lost 5 bases at V and 5 bases at J; junction bases unmatched: 7.

This clonotype was seen more than once but under ten times. The chain links TRBV19 to TRBJ1-5; D gene unclear. The length of the CDR3 is 14 residues. Germline V gives CDR1 LNHDA, CDR2 SQIVND (reference sequence). V gave up 3 bases and J gave up 7 bases, with 13 bases separating them. In DNA form, the CDR3 reads TGTGCCAGTAGTATGGTGATTACGGCCCAGCCCCAGCATTTT. Translating gives CASSMVITAQPQHF.

This chain links TRBV6-2 or TRBV6-3 with TRBJ1-5, with a weak D call TRBD1 (5 bases). This CDR3 has 15 residues. V lost 3 bases and J 3 bases, leaving 12 bases between the germline ends. The germline V gene has CDR1 MNHEY and CDR2 SVGEGT. The CDR3 protein is CASSYGRGPNQPQHF. CDR3 DNA sequence: TGTGCCAGCAGTTATGGACGGGGCCCCAATCAGCCCCAGCATTTT.

The gene calls are TRBV19 and TRBJ2-7, with 9 bases lining up with TRBD2. From germline, CDR1 is LNHDA and CDR2 SQIVND (reference sequence). Germline trimming cut 0 bases from V and 1 base from J; bases unmatched to any gene: 7. The CDR3 extends over 17 amino acids. Here the CDR3 reads CASSIDLVAGASYEQYF. The CDR3, as DNA: TGTGCCAGTAGTATAGATCTCGTAGCGGGGGCATCCTACGAGCAGTACTTC. Full variable domain (missing parts from reference TRBV19 and TRBJ2-7): DGGITQSPKYLFRKEGQNVTLSCEQNLNHDAMYWYRQDPGQGLRLIYYSQIVNDFQKGDIAEGYSVSREKKESFPLTVTSAQKNPTAFYLCASSIDLVAGASYEQYFGPGTRLTVT.

The V call is TRBV28, the J call TRBJ1-2; D is undetermined. The V end lost 6 bases, the J end lost 4 bases, and 15 bases lay between the germline ends. Germline V gives CDR1 MDHEN, CDR2 SYDVKM. This CDR3 spans 14 amino acids. The CDR3 is CASSPKAQGYGYTF. The CDR3 DNA sequence: TGTGCCAGCAGCCCAAAGGCCCAAGGCTATGGCTACACCTTC.